Listed below are T cell receptor beta chains from one sample, sequenced in a study of T cell clones after liver transplantation. Here immunoSEQ multiplex PCR was the method, and the copy in TCRdb shows in-frame clones only, minus some. The sample includes about 50,000 clones, 55% to 75% of them seen just once. Sample: CD4+ T cells from blood, taken less than 70 months after liver transplant. These receptors all come from a human patient who received a liver transplant. Some T cells may be graft donor cells. The CDR3 runs from the conserved cysteine through the conserved F or W. The order of the fields is clone size, V gene, J gene, CDR3 length, CDR3 protein. Rows may omit the clone size; those that give it use once, few, many or a size class.

clone size: -
V gene: TRBV30
J gene: TRBJ2-5
CDR3 length: 13
CDR3 protein: CAWVQGAGKTQYF

clone size: few
V gene: TRBV6-5
J gene: TRBJ1-1
CDR3 length: 11
CDR3 protein: CASTETTEAFF

clone size: -
V gene: TRBV9
J gene: TRBJ2-6
CDR3 length: 16
CDR3 protein: CASSVVGGSGANVLTF

clone size: -
V gene: TRBV2
J gene: TRBJ1-2
CDR3 length: 14
CDR3 protein: CASSGQAYNYGYTF

clone size: -
V gene: TRBV2
J gene: TRBJ1-2
CDR3 length: 14
CDR3 protein: CASSGQGQNYGYTF

clone size: -
V gene: TRBV4-1
J gene: TRBJ2-3
CDR3 length: 14
CDR3 protein: CASSQGRRTDTQYF

clone size: -
V gene: TRBV13
J gene: TRBJ2-7
CDR3 length: 15
CDR3 protein: CASSRRGGGGYEQYF

clone size: -
V gene: TRBV4-1
J gene: TRBJ2-5
CDR3 length: 14
CDR3 protein: CASSQQQQQETQYF

clone size: -
V gene: TRBV4-2
J gene: TRBJ1-6
CDR3 length: 14
CDR3 protein: CASSQVQGNSPLHF

clone size: -
V gene: TRBV11-2
J gene: TRBJ2-1
CDR3 length: 15
CDR3 protein: CASSSSSGAYNEQFF

clone size: -
V gene: TRBV11-3
J gene: TRBJ1-1
CDR3 length: 13
CDR3 protein: CASSWGSVTEAFF

clone size: -
V gene: TRBV11-2
J gene: TRBJ2-7
CDR3 length: 13
CDR3 protein: CASSSLRVGEQYF